The rows below give T cell receptor beta chains drawn from one sample of a study of technical replicates of blood from several donors. Libraries were prepared by immunoSEQ multiplex PCR; TCRdb keeps only in-frame clonotypes and omits some of them. The sample lists over 50,000 clones, 85% to 95% occurring once. Sequenced: T cells isolated from PBMCs. The receptor set was obtained from a human donor in good health. CDR3s include the opening cysteine and the closing phenylalanine or tryptophan. The D gene is left open where the match is weak. Where a row states a size, it is once, few, many or the class of an expanded clone; other rows omit it.

size	V	J	D	DNA	CDR3
NA	TRBV5-1	TRBJ2-2	TRBD2	TGCGCCAGCAGCTCCGCCCTAGCGGGAGGTGGCACCGGGGAGCTGTTTTTT	CASSSALAGGGTGELFF
NA	TRBV5-1	TRBJ2-7	NA	TGCGCCAGCAGCTTGTCGCAGGGAAGATCCTACGAGCAGTACTTC	CASSLSQGRSYEQYF
NA	TRBV6-5	TRBJ2-7	NA	TGTGCCAGCAGTTACTCGAGAGCAGGTAACTACGAGCAGTACTTC	CASSYSRAGNYEQYF
NA	TRBV5-6	TRBJ2-5	NA	TGTGCCAGCAGCTTAGCTAAAGACACCCCCTACCAAGAGACCCAGTACTTC	CASSLAKDTPYQETQYF
once	TRBV5-1	TRBJ2-7	NA	TGCGCCAGCAGCTTGTTCCCTACGGACAGTACAGCCTACGAGCAGTACTTC	CASSLFPTDSTAYEQYF
once	TRBV13	TRBJ1-2	NA	TGTGCCAGCAGCTCCGACTCACGCTATGGCTACACCTTC	CASSSDSRYGYTF
NA	TRBV7-9	TRBJ2-3	TRBD2	TGTGCCAGCAGCACGACTAGCGGGAAAGATACGCAGTATTTT	CASSTTSGKDTQYF
once	TRBV7-6	TRBJ1-2	NA	TGTGCCAGCAGCTTAGCGCCAACAGCTCTCACTGGCTACACCTTC	CASSLAPTALTGYTF
NA	TRBV29-1	TRBJ1-3	TRBD1	TGCAGCGTGACTCACAGGGGCCGCGGGGCCGGAAACACCATATATTTT	CSVTHRGRGAGNTIYF
NA	TRBV10-1	TRBJ2-1	TRBD1	TGCGCCAGCAGTGACAGGGGGCTCCCGGGCAATGAGCAGTTCTTC	CASSDRGLPGNEQFF
NA	TRBV11-2	TRBJ1-1	TRBD1	TGTGCCAGCAGCTTAAGGGGGGACAGGGGGCTACTTATGAACACTGAAGCTTTCTTT	CASSLRGDRGLLMNTEAFF
NA	TRBV29-1	TRBJ2-7	NA	TGCAGCGTGGGTGGGGCCTCCTACGAGCAGTACTTC	CSVGGASYEQYF
NA	TRBV6-6	TRBJ1-2	TRBD1	TGTGCCAGCAGTTACCAGGGGGCGTCTTATGGCTACACCTTC	CASSYQGASYGYTF
NA	TRBV6-5	TRBJ1-2	TRBD1	TGTGCCAGCAGTTATTCGAGGGGGCTCGGCTATGGCTACACCTTC	CASSYSRGLGYGYTF
NA	TRBV5-1	TRBJ1-2	NA	TGCGCCAGCAGCTTGGTCGCCGGACAGCTCTATGGCTACACCTTC	CASSLVAGQLYGYTF
NA	TRBV5-1	TRBJ2-3	TRBD1	TGCGCCAGCAGCTGGGACAGGGCCACAGATACGCAGTATTTT	CASSWDRATDTQYF